What follows are 13 T cell receptor beta chains derived from one specimen sequenced in a study of technical replicates of blood from a handful of donors. Sequencing used immunoSEQ multiplex PCR; TCRdb keeps in-frame clones, though not all of them. The sample holds over 50,000 clones, around 95% seen once. What was sequenced was PBMCs. The receptors here all came from a human donor in good health. Some clones in this sample may be carry-over from other donors' samples.

This clone appeared once. The chain carries TRBV11-2 and TRBJ1-6, with a possible D match to TRBD1 (5 bases). V lost 6 bases to trimming and J lost 11 bases, with 14 bases between them. The CDR3 totals 13 residues. CDR1 is SGHAT, CDR2 FQNNGV, per germline. The CDR3 DNA is TGTGCCAGCAGTAAGCCGGGGGGACCACCCCTCCACTTT. As protein: CASSKPGGPPLHF. The full variable domain, in which reference TRBV11-2 and TRBJ1-6 provide the parts outside the CDR3, is EAGVAQSPRYKIIEKRQSVAFWCNPISGHATLYWYQQILGQGPKLLIQFQNNGVVDDSQLPKDRFSAERLKGVDSTLKIQPAKLEDSAVYLCASSKPGGPPLHFGNGTRLTVT.

The chain couples TRBV7-9 to TRBJ1-1, with a possible D match to TRBD1 (6 bases). Germline loops: CDR1 SEHNR, CDR2 FQNEAQ (reference sequence). Trimming cost V 5 bases and J 6 bases, with 16 bases left between them. This CDR3 has 14 amino acids. The CDR3 nucleotides are TGTGCCAGCAGCCCCCCGGGGGGGGCGGCTGAAGCTTTCTTT. Amino acid sequence: CASSPPGGAAEAFF.

The chain recombines TRBV6-6 with TRBJ1-2; TRBD1 agrees at 8 bases. V lost 6 bases to trimming and J lost 4 bases; unmatched junction nucleotides: 7. Germline V CDR1 and CDR2: MNHNY, SVGAGI (reference sequence). This CDR3 spans 14 amino acids. The CDR3: CASSYDRGPYGYTF. CDR3 nucleotide sequence: TGTGCCAGCAGCTACGACAGGGGACCCTATGGCTACACCTTC.

The table lists this clone with a few counts. The chain combines TRBV25-1 with TRBJ1-1, with D uncertain. Germline V gives CDR1 MGHDK, CDR2 SYGVNS. The CDR3 is 13 amino acids. V was pared by 4 bases and J by 1 base, with 7 bases between. CDR3 nucleotides: TGTGCCAGCAGTGGACACACGAACACTGAAGCTTTCTTT. Translated: CASSGHTNTEAFF. The full variable domain, its missing parts supplied by reference TRBV25-1 and TRBJ1-1, is EADIYQTPRYLVIGTGKKITLECSQTMGHDKMYWYQQDPGMELHLIHYSYGVNSTEKGDLSSESTVSRIRTEHFPLTLESARPSHTSQYLCASSGHTNTEAFFGQGTRLTVV.

The chain joins TRBV6-5 to TRBJ1-4, with 9 bases matching TRBD1. V lost 8 bases, J lost 2 bases, and 3 bases stayed unmatched. Germline values: CDR1 MNHEY, CDR2 SVGAGI. This CDR3 spans 14 amino acids. The CDR3 spells CASYRGPTNEKLFF. The CDR3 DNA reads TGTGCCAGCTACAGGGGGCCTACTAATGAAAAACTGTTTTTT.

DNA for the CDR3: TGTGCCAGCAGCTTAACTAGCGGTGTTGCATTGTTCTTC. It encodes CASSLTSGVALFF. The J gene is TRBJ2-1, the V gene TRBV11-3; the match to TRBD2 covers 8 bases. CDR1 is SGHNT, CDR2 YENEEA, per germline. V gave up 2 bases and J gave up 15 bases; unmatched junction bases: 9. The CDR3 contains 13 residues.

This chain links TRBV5-1 with TRBJ2-1; maybe TRBD2 (5 bases). The CDR3 runs to 14 residues. CDR1 and CDR2 (germline): SGHRS, YFSETQ. V was trimmed by 4 bases and J by 1 base, leaving 9 bases between them. The CDR3 nucleotides read TGCGCCAGCAGCCTTCTAGCTTCCTACAATGAGCAGTTCTTC. Translated, it gives CASSLLASYNEQFF.

The rearrangement joins TRBV4-3 to TRBJ1-4; D is unresolved. CDR1 is LGHNA and CDR2 is YSLEER in the germline V gene. The CDR3 runs to 16 residues. V dropped 2 bases and J dropped 1 base, with 11 bases sitting between them. The CDR3 DNA is TGCGCCAGCAGCCAAAAGATCGGGAAAACTAATGAAAAACTGTTTTTT. Translation gives CASSQKIGKTNEKLFF.

The chain carries TRBV27 and TRBJ1-4, with D tentatively TRBD1 (5 bases). Germline CDR1 is MNHEY and CDR2 is SMNVEV (reference sequence). This CDR3 region has 13 residues. Trimming cost V 3 bases and J 8 bases, with 10 bases left between them. CDR3 nucleotide sequence: TGTGCCAGCAGTTTTTCGACAGCCGAAAAACTGTTTTTT. This codes for CASSFSTAEKLFF. Filled out from reference TRBV27 and TRBJ1-4, the complete variable domain reads EAQVTQNPRYLITVTGKKLTVTCSQNMNHEYMSWYRQDPGLGLRQIYYSMNVEVTDKGDVPEGYKVSRKEKRNFPLILESPSPNQTSLYFCASSFSTAEKLFFGSGTQLSVL.

The chain couples TRBV6-5 to TRBJ1-5; 8 nucleotides align to TRBD1. The CDR3 spans 15 residues. V was pared by 5 bases and J by 4 bases, with 7 bases of the junction left unmatched. Per the germline V gene, CDR1 is MNHEY and CDR2 is SVGAGI. In DNA form, the CDR3 reads TGTGCCAGCAGTACCCTACAGGGGGGGAATCAGCCCCAGCATTTT. Translated, it gives CASSTLQGGNQPQHF.

The J gene is TRBJ2-3, the V gene TRBV30, with TRBD2 matching over 13 bases. With V trimmed by 3 bases and J by 4 bases, 10 bases remained unmatched. This CDR3 is 17 amino acids long. The germline gives CDR1 GTSNPN, CDR2 SVGIG (reference sequence). This CDR3 is CAWRGTSGMFPPDTQYF. The CDR3 DNA reads TGTGCCTGGAGAGGGACTAGCGGGATGTTCCCCCCAGATACGCAGTATTTT.

The chain combines TRBV30 with TRBJ2-1; TRBD2 aligns across 11 bases. CDR1 GTSNPN and CDR2 SVGIG come from the germline V gene (reference sequence). V lost 0 bases, J lost 10 bases, and 8 bases stayed unmatched. This CDR3 has 15 amino acids. The chain's CDR3 is CAWSVLAGETGEQFF. The CDR3 coding sequence is TGTGCCTGGAGTGTACTAGCGGGAGAAACGGGGGAGCAGTTCTTC.

This clone came up once. V gene TRBV4-2 combines with J gene TRBJ2-7; 7 bases match TRBD1. The germline V gene has CDR1 LGHNA and CDR2 YNFKEQ. V shed 2 bases and J 1 base; nucleotides not matched to a gene: 5. The CDR3 runs 15 residues. CDR3 nucleotide sequence: TGTGCCAGCAGCCAACAGGGGGAAGGGTCCTACGAGCAGTACTTC. The encoded protein is CASSQQGEGSYEQYF.